These 21 T cell receptor beta chains came from one sample sequenced in a study of low-dose radiotherapy and immunotherapy resistance in tumors (dated 2022 in TCRdb). These reads were obtained on an Illumina HiSeq 2500. To make first-strand cDNA, Superscript III was used along with a set of TRAV- and TRBV-specific primers so that both the TCRalpha and TCRbeta chains were covered. A roughly 18-cycle PCR with Phusion amplified the TCRs, pairing a constant-region primer with the adapter that was attached to the V primers. The raw public reads went through TCRdb reprocessing: fastp at Q25, MiXCR clone calling, in-frame beta chains kept. CDR3 protein sequences are deduplicated, and each keeps its most common genes and DNA. The sample table holds 60,000 to 90,000 distinct CDR3 sequences, of which 31% were seen once. Of the sample, around 10% is held by the ten largest clones. The time point label, as the study defines it: before trial treatment.

Specimen: PBMCs, collected before treatment. The receptors were sampled from a female donor with ovarian cancer.

This clonotype was recorded many times. The J gene is TRBJ2-6, the V gene TRBV2, with 11 nucleotides matching TRBD2. There are 20 residues in the CDR3. The germline V gene has CDR1 SNHLY and CDR2 FYNNEI. Germline trimming cut 2 bases from V and 0 bases from J; bases unmatched to any gene: 9. CDR3 sequence: CASSEFGLAGFYSGANVLTF. Written as DNA, the CDR3 is TGTGCCAGCAGTGAATTCGGACTAGCGGGTTTTTACTCTGGGGCCAACGTCCTGACTTTC.

The chain combines TRBV9 with TRBJ2-6, with D tentatively TRBD1 (7 bases). Germline CDR1 reads SGDLS; CDR2 reads YYNGEE. V shed 10 bases and J shed 0 bases, with 14 bases lying between them. The CDR3 sequence is 15 residues long. The CDR3 nucleotides read TGTGCCTTACCCAGGGGGGCCTCTGGGGCCAACGTCCTGACTTTC. This gives the protein CALPRGASGANVLTF.

This clonotype has ten or more counts. The chain recombines TRBV5-1 with TRBJ2-4, with no clear D. Germline V gene sequence: CDR1 SGHRS, CDR2 YFSETQ. The CDR3 contains 15 residues. The germline V and J ends were trimmed by 4 bases and 7 bases, with 18 bases remaining between them. The CDR3 DNA reads TGCGCCAGCAGCCACAAGGCGGAGCCTAATAACATTCAGTACTTC. It is translated as CASSHKAEPNNIQYF.

This clonotype was detected many times. The V gene is TRBV6-2 or TRBV6-3, the J gene TRBJ1-6; 12 nucleotides match TRBD1. V shed 5 bases, J shed 9 bases, and the junction held 14 bases outside the gene matches. This CDR3 contains 18 residues. Germline V CDR1 and CDR2: MNHEY, SVGEGT. CDR3: CASSPPGTGGLRASPLHF. CDR3 sequence (DNA): TGTGCCAGCAGTCCCCCGGGGACAGGGGGCCTTCGGGCTTCACCCCTCCACTTT.

The rearrangement joins TRBV6-2 or TRBV6-3 to TRBJ1-4; D remains unclear. The germline gives CDR1 MNHEY, CDR2 SVGEGT. V was trimmed by 6 bases and J by 5 bases, leaving 19 bases between them. There are 16 residues in the CDR3. This CDR3 is CASSPPGRGVNEKLFF. CDR3 DNA sequence: TGTGCCAGCAGCCCCCCGGGCCGGGGAGTAAATGAAAAACTGTTTTTT.

Ten or more counts support this clonotype. V gene TRBV6-2 or TRBV6-3 combines with J gene TRBJ1-5; TRBD1 matches at 7 bases. The CDR3 totals 15 residues. The germline CDR1 and CDR2 sequences are MNHEY and SVGEGT. Losses at the gene ends were 6 bases for V and 7 bases for J; bases not matched to a gene: 12. For the CDR3, the DNA is TGTGCCAGCAGGACACCGGGACAGATTTTGCAGCCCCAGCATTTT. This gives the protein CASRTPGQILQPQHF.

This clonotype was observed a handful of times. The chain carries TRBV28 and TRBJ1-1; D is unresolved. Between the trimmed V and J ends, which lost 3 bases and 1 base, there was a span of 6 bases. The CDR3 length is 13 residues. CDR1 is MDHEN and CDR2 is SYDVKM in the germline V gene. CDR3 loop: CASSFQGNTEAFF. The CDR3 DNA reads TGTGCCAGCAGTTTTCAAGGGAACACTGAAGCTTTCTTT.

This chain links TRBV13 with TRBJ1-2; D gene ambiguous. V dropped 2 bases and J dropped 5 bases, with 12 bases sitting between them. The CDR3 totals 14 residues. CDR1 and CDR2 (germline): PRHDT, FYEKMQ (reference sequence). CDR3 DNA: TGTGCCAGCAGCTTAATTTCCCCTGGGTATGGCTACACCTTC. Translating it yields CASSLISPGYGYTF.

At least ten counts were recorded for this clonotype. CDR3 protein: CSAPEGGTEAFF. In nucleotides, the CDR3 is TGCAGTGCCCCGGAGGGGGGCACTGAAGCTTTCTTT. This chain uses TRBV20-1 with TRBJ1-1; maybe TRBD1 (6 bases). V was clipped by 6 bases and J by 4 bases, with 12 bases between them. There are 12 residues in the CDR3. Germline V lookup: CDR1 DFQATT, CDR2 SNEGSKA (reference sequence).

This clonotype came up many times. The CDR3, as DNA: TGTGCCAGCAGACCAGGGGATAGCAACTATGGCTACACCTTC. It yields the protein CASRPGDSNYGYTF. The rearrangement uses TRBV2 and TRBJ1-2; maybe TRBD1 (6 bases). CDR3 length equals 14 residues. Trimming left V 6 bases short and J 2 bases short, with 13 bases between. The germline CDR1 and CDR2 sequences are SNHLY and FYNNEI.

V gene TRBV5-1 combines with J gene TRBJ1-1; possible D gene TRBD1, 6 bases. V gave up 4 bases and J gave up 6 bases, with 16 bases separating them. This CDR3 region has 14 residues. Germline CDR1 reads SGHRS; CDR2 reads YFSETQ. CDR3 amino acids: CASSPGGGGPEAFF. The DNA of the CDR3 is TGCGCCAGCAGCCCGGGGGGGGGCGGTCCTGAAGCTTTCTTT. Combining the CDR3 with reference TRBV5-1 and TRBJ1-1 gives the whole variable domain KAGVTQTPRYLIKTRGQQVTLSCSPISGHRSVSWYQQTPGQGLQFLFEYFSETQRNKGNFPGRFSGRQFSNSRSEMNVSTLELGDSALYLCASSPGGGGPEAFFGQGTRLTVV.

This clonotype was recorded many times. The rearrangement links TRBV20-1 to TRBJ1-5, with D maybe TRBD1 (6 bases). Germline assignment: CDR1 DFQATT and CDR2 SNEGSKA (reference sequence). This CDR3 region has 16 residues. V was cut by 6 bases and J by 0 bases, with 18 bases left in between. CDR3 sequence (DNA): TGCAGTGCCCCAAGCCTGGGGGGCTCTAGCAATCAGCCCCAGCATTTT. Its translation: CSAPSLGGSSNQPQHF.

The rearrangement joins TRBV6-1 to TRBJ2-4; 16 bases are a match to TRBD2. This CDR3 is built from 17 residues. CDR1 and CDR2 (germline): MNHNS, SASEGT. J was trimmed by 9 bases and V by 5 bases; bases with no gene match: 10. The CDR3 protein is CASSNARGLAGGSIQYF. As DNA, the CDR3 is TGTGCCAGCAGTAACGCCCGGGGACTAGCGGGGGGGAGCATTCAGTACTTC.

V and J are TRBV6-5 and TRBJ2-7; D is unclear. V was shortened by 2 bases and J by 3 bases, with 11 bases between the two germline ends. Germline V gives CDR1 MNHEY, CDR2 SVGAGI. The CDR3 has 14 amino acids. DNA for the CDR3: TGTGCCAGCAGTTACGGGTCGACGGTCTACGAGCAGTACTTC. It codes for CASSYGSTVYEQYF.

This clonotype was counted at least ten times. The gene calls are TRBV6-5 and TRBJ1-1; 7 positions match TRBD1. J was trimmed by 0 bases and V by 6 bases; bases with no gene match: 7. In germline, CDR1 is MNHEY, CDR2 SVGAGI. The CDR3 sequence is 15 residues long. CDR3 DNA sequence: TGTGCCAGCAGCCCAGGGGGAGGGATGAACACTGAAGCTTTCTTT. The encoded protein is CASSPGGGMNTEAFF.

In this sample, this clonotype turned up many times. This chain links TRBV6-5 with TRBJ2-2; weak D call: TRBD1 (5 bases). Trimming took off 6 bases at V and 0 bases at J, with 14 bases between the two ends. Germline V gives CDR1 MNHEY, CDR2 SVGAGI. The CDR3 runs to 16 residues. CDR3 region: CASSPLRAANTGELFF. In nucleotides, the CDR3 is TGTGCCAGCAGCCCCCTCAGGGCCGCGAACACCGGGGAGCTGTTTTTT.

A few counts support this clonotype. The CDR3 DNA sequence: TGCAGTGCTAGCACGACAGGGGAGGTGGGTTCACCCCTCCACTTT. The encoded protein is CSASTTGEVGSPLHF. The V call is TRBV20-1, the J call TRBJ1-6; 8 nucleotides align to TRBD1. The CDR3 sequence is 15 residues long. The junction had 10 bases not matched to a gene; V was cut back by 3 bases and J by 9 bases. The germline CDR1 and CDR2 sequences are DFQATT and SNEGSKA (reference sequence).

The chain has TRBV6-6 and TRBJ2-1; D uncertain. Germline V lookup: CDR1 MNHNY, CDR2 SVGAGI (reference sequence). V lost 2 bases and J lost 10, with 15 bases in between. CDR3 size: 14 residues. Here the CDR3 reads CASSYGTDSGEQFF. CDR3 nucleotide sequence: TGTGCCAGCAGTTACGGTACAGATTCCGGGGAGCAGTTCTTC.

In regard to this clonotype: The junction departs from germline at one end; a sequencing error may be responsible. This CDR3 reads CATSDTGGSYNEQFF. CDR3 coding DNA: TGTGCCACCAGTGATACAGGGGGGTCCTACAATGAGCAGTTCTTC. The chain combines TRBV27 with TRBJ2-1, with 8 positions matching TRBD1. The CDR3 is 15 amino acids. CDR1 and CDR2 (germline): MNHEY, SMNVEV (reference sequence).

This clonotype was observed many times. The rearrangement links TRBV5-4 to TRBJ1-2; TRBD1 matches 8 bases. The CDR3 consists of 15 residues. The junction had 12 bases not matched to a gene; V was cut back by 4 bases and J by 7 bases. From germline, CDR1 is SGHNT and CDR2 YYREEE (reference sequence). CDR3 sequence: CASSQGQGGGGGYTF. CDR3 sequence (DNA): TGTGCCAGCAGCCAAGGACAGGGAGGAGGAGGTGGCTACACCTTC.

This clonotype turned up a few times. The genes are TRBV3-1 and TRBJ2-7; D is possibly TRBD2 (6 bases). V was trimmed by 4 bases and J by 9 bases, leaving 16 bases between them. The CDR3 is 13 residues long. The germline V gene has CDR1 LGHDT and CDR2 YNNKEL (reference sequence). This CDR3 reads CASSPSGPGMQYF. DNA of the CDR3: TGTGCCAGCAGCCCGAGCGGGCCAGGCATGCAGTACTTC.